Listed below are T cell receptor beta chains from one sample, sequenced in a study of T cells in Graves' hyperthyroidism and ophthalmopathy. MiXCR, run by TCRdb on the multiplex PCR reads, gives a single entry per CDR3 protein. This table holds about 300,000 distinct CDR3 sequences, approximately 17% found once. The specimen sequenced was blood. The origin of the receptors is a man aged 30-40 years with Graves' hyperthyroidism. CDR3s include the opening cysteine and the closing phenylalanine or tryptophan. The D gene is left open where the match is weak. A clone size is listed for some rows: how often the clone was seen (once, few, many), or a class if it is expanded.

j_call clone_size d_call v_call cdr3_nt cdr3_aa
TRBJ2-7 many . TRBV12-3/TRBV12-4 TGTGCCAGCAGTGAGATCCGCGCCTACGAGCAGTACTTC CASSEIRAYEQYF
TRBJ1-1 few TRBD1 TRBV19 TGTGCCAGTAGTACCGGGACAGGCCGGGGGGCGACTGGAGCTTTCTTT CASSTGTGRGATGAFF
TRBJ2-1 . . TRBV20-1 TGCAGTGTGGAGACTAGCTACAATGAGCAGTTCTTC CSVETSYNEQFF
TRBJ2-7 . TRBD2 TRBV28 TGTGCCAGCAGCGGAGGGACTAGCGGATTCTACGAGCAGTACTTC CASSGGTSGFYEQYF
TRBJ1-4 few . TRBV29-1 TGCAGCGTTGCCCTATCAGGGACGGGGGAAAAACTGTTTTTT CSVALSGTGEKLFF
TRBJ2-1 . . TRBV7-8 TGTGCCAGCAGCATGAGAGTAGGGCTCGATGAGCAGTTCTTC CASSMRVGLDEQFF
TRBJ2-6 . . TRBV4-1 TGCGCCAGCAGCCAAGGGTACTCTGGGGCCAACGTCCTGACTTTC CASSQGYSGANVLTF
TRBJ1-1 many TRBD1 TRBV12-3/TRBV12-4 TGTGCCAGCAGTTTAAAAGGTGGGACAGATTTCATGAACACTGAAGCTTTCTTT CASSLKGGTDFMNTEAFF
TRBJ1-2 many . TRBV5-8 TGTGCCAGCAGCTTCGGACGGACTTATGGCTACACCTTC CASSFGRTYGYTF
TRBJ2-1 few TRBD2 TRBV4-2 TGTGCCAGCAGCCAAGGTAGCGGGAGCCACAATGAGCAGTTCTTC CASSQGSGSHNEQFF
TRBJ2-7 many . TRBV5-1 TGCGCCAGCAGCTTGGGACCATACAGTCGGTCCTACGAGCAGTACTTC CASSLGPYSRSYEQYF
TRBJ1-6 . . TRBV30 TGTGCCTGGAGTGTCGAGGGAGGAGGATCACCCCTCCACTTT CAWSVEGGGSPLHF
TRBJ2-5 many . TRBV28 TGTGCCAGCAGCCCCTGGACGGAGGGGGAGACCCAGTACTTC CASSPWTEGETQYF
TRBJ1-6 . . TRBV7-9 TGTGCCAGCAGCTTCAACGACCTTACCCTCCACTTT CASSFNDLTLHF
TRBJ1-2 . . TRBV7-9 TGTGCCAGCAGCGACCTAAGGTTGGGGGTTAACTATGGCTACACCTTC CASSDLRLGVNYGYTF
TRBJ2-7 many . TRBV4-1 TGCGCCAGCAGCCAAGAGTCTGACCACTCCTACGAGCAGTACTTC CASSQESDHSYEQYF
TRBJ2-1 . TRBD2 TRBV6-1 TGTGCCAGCAGCACCCGGGGACTATCAAATGAGCAGTTCTTC CASSTRGLSNEQFF
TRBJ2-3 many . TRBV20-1 TGCAGTGCTAGTGTACGGACAGCTAGCACAGATACGCAGTATTTT CSASVRTASTDTQYF
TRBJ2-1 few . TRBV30 TGTGCCTGGAGTAGAAGTCTCTCCGGCGATGAGCAGTTCTTC CAWSRSLSGDEQFF
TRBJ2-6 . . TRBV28 TGTGCCAGCAGCTGGAGAAAAAGGCGGAACAGGATCGCTGGGGCCAACGTCCTGACTTTC CASSWRKRRNRIAGANVLTF
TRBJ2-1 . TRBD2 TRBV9 TGTGCCAGCAGCAAAACTAGCGATGACAATGAGCAGTTCTTC CASSKTSDDNEQFF
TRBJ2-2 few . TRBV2 TGTGCCAGCAGAGCCTCGGGGATACGAGGCACCGGGGAGCTGTTTTTT CASRASGIRGTGELFF
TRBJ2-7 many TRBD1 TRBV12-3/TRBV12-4 TGTGCCAGCAGTGGGGGCCACCGGACAGGGGCCTACGAGCAGTACTTC CASSGGHRTGAYEQYF
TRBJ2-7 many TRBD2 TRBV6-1 TGTGCCAGCAGTGAATGGGATAGCGGGAGTCGGTACGAGCAGTACTTC CASSEWDSGSRYEQYF
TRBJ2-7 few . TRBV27 TGTGCCAGCACCCAGAGGGGGACGAGCTCCTACGAGCAGTACTTC CASTQRGTSSYEQYF
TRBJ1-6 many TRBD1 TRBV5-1 TGCGCCAGCAGCTTTGGGACAGGGGTTTCACCCCTCCACTTT CASSFGTGVSPLHF
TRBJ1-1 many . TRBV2 TGTGCCAGCAGGGGACGGGGGGCTTTCTTT CASRGRGAFF
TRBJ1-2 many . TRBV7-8 TGTGCCAGCACCAAAACCGACGGGGGTGGCTACACCTTC CASTKTDGGGYTF
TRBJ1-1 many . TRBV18 TGTGCCAGCTCACCAAGGGAAAGGGTGTCAGAAGCTTTCTTT CASSPRERVSEAFF
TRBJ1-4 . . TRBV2 TGTGCCAGCACCGCCGCCGGCAGGGAGGACGAAAAACTGTTTTTT CASTAAGREDEKLFF
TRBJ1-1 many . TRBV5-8 TGTGCCAGCAGCCCCGACAGGCTTGAAGCTTTCTTT CASSPDRLEAFF
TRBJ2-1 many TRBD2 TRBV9 TGTGCCAGCAGCGTCGGTCTAGCGGGAGTTGAGCAGTTCTTC CASSVGLAGVEQFF
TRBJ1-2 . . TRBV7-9 TGTGCCAGCAGCTTTGTCCGGGCACGGACACATGGCTACACCTTC CASSFVRARTHGYTF
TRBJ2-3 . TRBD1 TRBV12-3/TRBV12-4 TGTGCCAGCAGTTCTCGACAGGGCATCACAGATACGCAGTATTTT CASSSRQGITDTQYF
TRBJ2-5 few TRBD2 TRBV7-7 TGTGCTAGCAGCTTTGGCTCCCGGGGGGTGGAGACCCAGTACTTC CASSFGSRGVETQYF
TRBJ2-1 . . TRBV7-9 TGTGCCTTCGAGGCCAGCGCGGTATACAATGAGCAGTTCTTC CAFEASAVYNEQFF
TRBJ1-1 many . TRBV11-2 TGTGCCAGCAGCTTAATTGAAGGGGGTAGTGAAGCTTTCTTT CASSLIEGGSEAFF
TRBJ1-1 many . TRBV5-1 TGCGCCAGCAGCTTGAATGGGGTTACTGAAGCTTTCTTT CASSLNGVTEAFF
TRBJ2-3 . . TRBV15 TGTGCCACCAAAGAAGTGGGCACAGATACGCAGTATTTT CATKEVGTDTQYF
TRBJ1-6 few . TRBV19 TGTGCCAGTAGTCCGTCGGCAAATGGTTTGCCCCTCCACTTT CASSPSANGLPLHF
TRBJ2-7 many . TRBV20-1 TGCAGTGCTACCGGGACCGAGCAGTACTTC CSATGTEQYF
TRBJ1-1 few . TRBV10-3 TGTGCCATCAGTGAGTCGATAGGGGCCAAGGGTACTGAAGCTTTCTTT CAISESIGAKGTEAFF
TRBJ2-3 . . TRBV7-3 TGTGCCAGCAGCCCAATCCCGACGCGGGGTCGACCTTACTCTAGCACAGATACGCAGTATTTT CASSPIPTRGRPYSSTDTQYF
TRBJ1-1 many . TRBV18 TGTGCCAGCTCATTCACGGAGATCGCTGAAGCTTTCTTT CASSFTEIAEAFF
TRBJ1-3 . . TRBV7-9 TGTGCCAGCAGCTTGGCGGGCGCGAGCTCTGGAAACACCATATATTTT CASSLAGASSGNTIYF